The 3 T cell receptor beta chains reported below all come from one sample, sequenced in a study of technical replicates of blood from a few donors. TCRdb's table, derived via immunoSEQ multiplex PCR, lists solely in-frame clones and lacks some. The sample lists approximately 89,000 clones, 85% to 95% seen once, with 0.39% in the top ten. The sample was T cells isolated from PBMCs. Every receptor here comes from a human donor in good health.

Concerning this clone itself: The sample has other DNA sequences that encode this CDR3 too. The rearrangement joins TRBV5-1 to TRBJ2-7; TRBD1 matches at 9 bases. Germline assignment: CDR1 SGHRS and CDR2 YFSETQ. V lost 0 bases and J lost 4; bases outside the gene matches: 2. This CDR3 has 14 residues. CDR3 in amino acids: CASSLEGQGYEQYF. The CDR3 DNA reads TGCGCCAGCAGCTTGGAGGGACAGGGATACGAGCAGTACTTC.

This chain links TRBV19 with TRBJ2-7; D is perhaps TRBD2 (5 bases). CDR3 size: 15 residues. Germline V lookup: CDR1 LNHDA, CDR2 SQIVND (reference sequence). Trimming removed 5 bases from V and 0 bases from J, with 14 bases in between. CDR3 sequence: CASSPGSEASYEQYF. The CDR3 DNA follows: TGTGCCAGTAGTCCGGGGTCCGAAGCCTCCTACGAGCAGTACTTC.

This clone appeared once. This chain joins TRBV5-1 and TRBJ2-3, with 9 bases identical to TRBD2. V trimming: 4 bases; J trimming: 3 bases; junction bases outside the gene matches: 9. This CDR3 is built from 16 residues. The germline V gene encodes CDR1 SGHRS and CDR2 YFSETQ. The CDR3 DNA reads TGCGCCAGCAGCGTCCAAACTAGCGGGTCTACAGATACGCAGTATTTT. Protein: CASSVQTSGSTDTQYF.